This TCR beta chain was captured by sequencing in a study of blood T cells in healthy people across ages. Comment on this clonotype: Its antigen is as yet unknown.

Study results and caveats: Shifts in expanded clonotypes may have been confounded by donor CMV status, which was unknown. More naive CD4+ cells and higher diversity marked long-lived donors relative to aged donors.

Germline CDR1 is MGHRA and CDR2 is YSYEKL. V lost 0 bases and J lost 11; bases outside the gene matches: 12. The CDR3 sequence is 15 residues long. Healthy individuals of Caucasian origin from Russia, aged 6 to 90, served as donors. Staff drew roughly 10 milliliters of peripheral blood from each donor. It was with a sample-barcoded 5' primer and a J-beta primer mix that a second PCR of about 6 to 12 cycles was run. Using its own MiXCR run on the 5' RACE reads, TCRdb lists one record per CDR3 protein. The repertoire holds over 1,300,000 distinct CDR3 sequences, with roughly 60% as singletons. This receptor was identified in a man between 18 and 29 years old in good health. The chain recombines TRBV4-1 with TRBJ2-5; 7 bases align to TRBD2. Material: blood. CDR3: CASSQEKWEGGEQYF. The CDR3 nucleotides are TGCGCCAGCAGCCAAGAGAAGTGGGAGGGTGGAGAGCAGTACTTC.